This entry concerns a single TCR beta chain. Assay used: immunoSEQ multiplex PCR; TCRdb lists only in-frame clones, some missing. The table shows around 300,000 clones, with around 86% occurring only once. Trimming shortened V by 2 bases and J by 6 bases, and 9 bases separated the two germline ends. This CDR3 has 14 amino acids. The germline gives CDR1 SGHTS, CDR2 YDEGEE. The sample belongs to a study of blood T cell repertoires in COVID-19. Sequencing was carried out using peripheral blood. This chain joins TRBV5-8 and TRBJ1-6; possible D gene TRBD1, 6 bases. The source of this sequence is a woman in her thirties who had recovered from COVID-19. The CDR3 reads CASSFRGGNSPLHF. The CDR3 DNA reads as TGTGCCAGCAGCTTTAGAGGGGGTAATTCACCCCTCCACTTT.